A single sample is the source of the 17 T cell receptor beta chains below, sequenced in a study of blood T cells in healthy people across ages (dated by TCRdb to between 2014 and 2017). Libraries were constructed by 5' RACE. The reads were generated on an Illumina HiSeq 2500. A second PCR of about 7 to 12 cycles was run with a J-beta primer mix and a sample-barcoded 5' primer. Starting from the raw public reads, TCRdb applied fastp trimming at Q25, assembled clones with MiXCR and retained in-frame beta chains. Merged by CDR3 protein, the rows form single entries marked with the most common genes and DNA. This sample gives under 2 million distinct CDR3 sequences in total; 34% of them show up just once. Approximately 10% of the sample is in the top ten clones. Sequencing was carried out using blood. These receptors were obtained from a woman aged 25-40 years in good health.

This clonotype was seen more than once but under ten times. V usage is TRBV7-9 and J usage is TRBJ2-7, with D possibly matching TRBD2 (5 bases). CDR3 length equals 16 residues. Between the trimmed V and J ends, which lost 4 bases and 3 bases, there was a span of 19 bases. Germline V CDR1 and CDR2: SEHNR, FQNEAQ (reference sequence). CDR3 region: CASSSLKRGDIYEQYF. DNA of the CDR3: TGTGCCAGCAGCTCCCTCAAACGGGGAGACATCTACGAGCAGTACTTC. The whole variable domain, filled in from reference TRBV7-9 and TRBJ2-7, reads DTGVSQNPRHKITKRGQNVTFRCDPISEHNRLYWYRQTLGQGPEFLTYFQNEAQLEKSRLLSDRFSAERPKGSFSTLEIQRTEQGDSAMYLCASSSLKRGDIYEQYFGPGTRLTVT.

The V gene is TRBV20-1, the J gene TRBJ2-3; 8 nucleotides agree with TRBD2. V shed 7 bases, J shed 2 bases, and the junction held 11 bases outside the gene matches. Germline assignment: CDR1 DFQATT and CDR2 SNEGSKA (reference sequence). The CDR3 has 15 amino acids. In nucleotides, the CDR3 is TGCAGTGTTTGCAGCGGGAGCACTAACACAGATACGCAGTATTTT. Its protein product is CSVCSGSTNTDTQYF.

In its sample, this clonotype was seen many times. The chain combines TRBV10-3 with TRBJ2-3; D possibly uses TRBD1 or TRBD2 (5 bases each). This CDR3 region has 15 residues. Trimming removed 6 bases at V and 3 bases at J, with 16 bases between. Germline V gene sequence: CDR1 ENHRY, CDR2 SYGVKD. This CDR3 is CAISSGALKTDTQYF. The CDR3, as DNA: TGTGCCATCAGCTCCGGGGCATTAAAAACAGATACGCAGTATTTT.

The chain employs TRBV6-6 and TRBJ1-2; no clear D. Per germline, CDR1 MNHNY and CDR2 SVGAGI (reference sequence). The V gene lost 2 bases and the J gene lost 7 bases, with 11 bases spanning the gap. The CDR3 totals 13 residues. CDR3 in DNA: TGTGCCAGCAGTTACCCCGACACCGCTGGCTACACCTTC. This encodes CASSYPDTAGYTF.

The J gene is TRBJ1-2, the V gene TRBV9; D unclear. Trimming removed 0 bases from V and 10 bases from J, with 7 bases in between. The V gene's germline CDR1 is SGDLS and CDR2 YYNGEE. This CDR3 comprises 11 residues. The CDR3 sequence is CASSVDGDYTF. CDR3 nucleotides: TGTGCCAGCAGCGTAGACGGGGACTACACCTTC.

CDR3 nucleotide sequence: TGTGCCAGCAGCCGCGGGACAGGCATTTCGTTAGTTAACTATGGCTACACCTTC. Translated, it gives CASSRGTGISLVNYGYTF. The chain employs TRBV3-1 and TRBJ1-2; TRBD1 aligns across 8 bases. J gave up 1 base and V 4 bases, and 14 bases lay outside the gene matches. Germline CDR1 is LGHDT and CDR2 is YNNKEL (reference sequence). CDR3 length: 18 residues.

In nucleotides, the CDR3 is TGCGCCAGCAGCCCCACAGGAGCGGTCTGGGACACTGAAGCTTTCTTT. The encoded protein is CASSPTGAVWDTEAFF. The V call is TRBV5-1, the J call TRBJ1-1, with D possibly being TRBD1 (5 bases). The CDR3 sequence is 16 residues long. The germline V gene encodes CDR1 SGHRS and CDR2 YFSETQ. V shed 4 bases and J shed 3 bases, with 19 bases lying between them.

CDR3 nucleotide sequence: TGCAGCGGATCACGGGGGGCAGGCGGGGAGCTGTTTTTT. This codes for CSGSRGAGGELFF. This chain connects TRBV29-1 to TRBJ2-2; TRBD2 might be the D (7 bases). From germline, CDR1 is SQVTM and CDR2 ANQGSEA. Trimming took 7 bases from V and 7 from J, leaving 16 bases between them. The CDR3 contains 13 residues.

The chain joins TRBV20-1 to TRBJ2-3; 9 bases are a match to TRBD2. CDR3 size: 14 residues. The ends lost 3 bases at V and 4 bases at J; junction bases unmatched: 5. The V gene's germline CDR1 is DFQATT and CDR2 SNEGSKA (reference sequence). The CDR3 spells CSASPSGNADTQYF. DNA of the CDR3: TGCAGTGCTAGCCCTAGCGGGAACGCAGATACGCAGTATTTT.

A few counts support this clonotype. CDR3 nucleotide sequence: TGTGCCAGTAGTGGCCTGGGACAGACCTACGAGCAGTACTTC. Protein sequence: CASSGLGQTYEQYF. The V call is TRBV19, the J call TRBJ2-7, with 7 positions matching TRBD1. After removal of 5 bases from V and 2 bases from J, the junction contained 6 bases not matched to a gene. CDR1 is LNHDA, CDR2 SQIVND, per germline (reference sequence). There are 14 residues in the CDR3.

This CDR3 reads CASSHTGRGSNQPQHF. In DNA, the CDR3 is TGTGCCAGCAGTCATACAGGGAGGGGTAGCAATCAGCCCCAGCATTTT. The chain uses TRBV12-3 or TRBV12-4 and TRBJ1-5, with a tentative D call TRBD1 (6 bases). The V end lost 5 bases, the J end lost 0 bases, and 14 bases lay between the germline ends. The CDR3 has 16 residues.

The V and J genes are TRBV6-1 and TRBJ1-2, with D perhaps TRBD1 (5 bases). The CDR3 has 14 residues. V was pared by 11 bases and J by 12 bases, with 28 bases between. The germline gives CDR1 MNHNS, CDR2 SASEGT. The CDR3 region is CAGRPWAQDRPDTF. CDR3 in DNA: TGTGCCGGCCGACCCTGGGCACAGGACCGCCCCGACACCTTC.

At least ten counts were recorded for this clonotype. The chain recombines TRBV13 with TRBJ2-7; TRBD2 agrees at 7 bases. The ends lost 3 bases at V and 2 bases at J; junction bases unmatched: 4. This CDR3 is 14 amino acids long. Germline CDR1 and CDR2: PRHDT and FYEKMQ (reference sequence). The CDR3 spells CASSFSGSAYEQYF. DNA of the CDR3: TGTGCCAGCAGCTTTAGCGGGTCAGCCTACGAGCAGTACTTC.

This clonotype turned up a few times. This sequence joins TRBV28 and TRBJ2-3, with 10 bases that match TRBD2. Germline loops: CDR1 MDHEN, CDR2 SYDVKM. This CDR3 has 16 residues. V was pared by 7 bases and J by 4 bases, with 11 bases of the junction left unmatched. The CDR3: CASTVGSGRAADTQYF. The CDR3 coding sequence is TGTGCCAGCACCGTAGGGAGCGGGAGGGCCGCAGATACGCAGTATTTT.

The chain links TRBV28 to TRBJ1-5; D ambiguous. Germline V gene data show CDR1 as MDHEN and CDR2 as SYDVKM. V shed 7 bases and J shed 5 bases, with 12 bases lying between them. This CDR3 contains 13 residues. CDR3 DNA: TGTGCCAGCATCTCTGGGAGGGATCAGCCCCAGCATTTT. Its translation is CASISGRDQPQHF. Looking up the rest from reference TRBV28 and TRBJ1-5 gives the full variable domain: DVKVTQSSRYLVKRTGEKVFLECVQDMDHENMFWYRQDPGLGLRLIYFSYDVKMKEKGDIPEGYSVSREKKERFSLILESASTNQTSMYLCASISGRDQPQHFGDGTRLSIL.

This clonotype has a count of ten or more. This chain connects TRBV7-2 to TRBJ2-7; possibly TRBD2 for D (5 bases). Germline CDR1 and CDR2: SGHTA and FQGNSA. The CDR3 loop spans 11 amino acids. The V end lost 5 bases, the J end lost 8 bases, and 10 bases lay between the germline ends. CDR3 bases: TGTGCCAGCAGCGTCACTAGACAGCAGTACTTC. This sequence encodes CASSVTRQQYF.

The chain employs TRBV5-1 and TRBJ1-4; tentatively, D is TRBD1 (6 bases). The length of the CDR3 is 15 residues. CDR1 and CDR2 from the germline V gene are SGHRS and YFSETQ. V was clipped by 6 bases and J by 5 bases, with 17 bases between them. This chain's CDR3 is CASTGQGQPNEKLFF. In DNA, the CDR3 is TGCGCCAGCACCGGCCAGGGACAACCAAATGAAAAACTGTTTTTT.